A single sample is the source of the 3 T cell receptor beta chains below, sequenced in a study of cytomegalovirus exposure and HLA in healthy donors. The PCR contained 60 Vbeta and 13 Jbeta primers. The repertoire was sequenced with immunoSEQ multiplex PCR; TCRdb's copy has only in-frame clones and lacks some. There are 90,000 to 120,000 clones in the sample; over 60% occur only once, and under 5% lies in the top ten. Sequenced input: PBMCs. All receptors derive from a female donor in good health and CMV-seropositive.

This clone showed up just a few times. CDR3 sequence (DNA): TGTGCCAGCCCGAGGGAGGGGAATAACTATGGCTACACCTTC. Residues: CASPREGNNYGYTF. The chain links TRBV5-8 to TRBJ1-2, with a tentative D call TRBD1 (5 bases). This CDR3 region has 14 residues. Germline-derived CDR1 and CDR2 are SGHTS and YDEGEE. V was clipped by 7 bases and J by 1 base, with 14 bases between them.

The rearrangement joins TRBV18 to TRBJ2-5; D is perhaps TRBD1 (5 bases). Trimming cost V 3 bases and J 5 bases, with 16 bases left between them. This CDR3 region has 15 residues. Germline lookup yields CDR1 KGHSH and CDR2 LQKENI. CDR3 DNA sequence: TGTGCCAGCTCACCCCCGCCGGCTAAGGGGGAGACCCAGTACTTC. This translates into CASSPPPAKGETQYF.

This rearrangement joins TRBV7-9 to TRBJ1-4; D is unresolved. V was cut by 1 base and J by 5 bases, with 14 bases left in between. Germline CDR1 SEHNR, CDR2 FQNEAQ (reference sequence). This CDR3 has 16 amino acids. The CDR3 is CASSLVLGSENEKLFF. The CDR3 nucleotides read TGTGCCAGCAGCTTAGTCTTAGGCAGCGAGAATGAAAAACTGTTTTTT.